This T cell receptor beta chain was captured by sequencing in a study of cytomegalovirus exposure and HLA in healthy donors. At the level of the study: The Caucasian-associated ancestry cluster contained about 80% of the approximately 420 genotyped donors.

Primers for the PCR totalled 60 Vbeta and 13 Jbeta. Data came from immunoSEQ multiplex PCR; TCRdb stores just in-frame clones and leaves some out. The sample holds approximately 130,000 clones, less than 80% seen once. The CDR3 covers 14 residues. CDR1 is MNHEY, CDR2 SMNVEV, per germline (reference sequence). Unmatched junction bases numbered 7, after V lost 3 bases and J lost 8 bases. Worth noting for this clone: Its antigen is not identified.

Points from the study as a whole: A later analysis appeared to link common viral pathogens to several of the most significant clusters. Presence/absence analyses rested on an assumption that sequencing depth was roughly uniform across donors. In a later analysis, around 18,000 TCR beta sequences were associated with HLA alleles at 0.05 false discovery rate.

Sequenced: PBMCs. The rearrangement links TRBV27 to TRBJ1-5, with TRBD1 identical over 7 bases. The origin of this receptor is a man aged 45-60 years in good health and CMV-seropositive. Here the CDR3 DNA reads TGTGCCAGCAGTTTTCGACAGGGCAGGGAGCCCCAGCATTTT. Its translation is CASSFRQGREPQHF.